Included here is one T cell receptor beta chain sequence, with context. Its antigen remains unknown. Around 9.8 x 10^4 TCR templates were measured in each sample. Only in-frame clones appear in the TCRdb table, and some are missing; sequencing was by immunoSEQ multiplex PCR. This table has over 100,000 clones, around 95% appearing once. The data are from a study of siplizumab effects on memory and regulatory T cells. Study-wide points: The authors mapped only a minor fraction of alloreactive clones to unstimulated subsets. Naive T cells looked more diverse than memory cells and looked like major alloresponse contributors.

Germline CDR1 MNHNS, CDR2 SASEGT. V gave up 1 base and J gave up 2 bases, with 12 bases separating them. The CDR3 is 16 amino acids. Material: non-Treg CD4+ T cells sorted from blood. This chain connects TRBV6-1 to TRBJ2-1; D ambiguous. This clonotype was obtained from a human donor in good health. The CDR3 sequence is CASSEEDSPPYNEQFF. CDR3 DNA sequence: TGTGCCAGCAGTGAAGAAGACTCGCCTCCCTACAATGAGCAGTTCTTC.